These T cell receptor beta chains were read from a single sample in a study of T-cell memory formation after mild COVID-19. Via MiXCR, TCRdb re-called the 5' RACE reads, giving one row per CDR3 protein. The repertoire holds roughly 600,000 distinct CDR3 sequences, with 18% as singletons. The sequenced sample was PBMCs or a T cell subset sorted from them (not recorded which). The receptors were gathered from an adult woman who had mild COVID-19 (a few samples of this study predate the infection). Cell type and time point are not known. CDR3s include the opening cysteine and the closing phenylalanine or tryptophan. D genes are given only for firm matches. Clone sizes are given selectively: once, few, many, or a class where the clone is expanded.

v_call	d_call	clone_size	j_call	cdr3_aa	cdr3_nt
TRBV5-1	-	few	TRBJ2-7	CASSLTRDSYEQYF	TGCGCCAGCAGCCTCACCAGGGACTCCTACGAGCAGTACTTC
TRBV18	TRBD1	few	TRBJ2-7	CASSRRQGDYYEQYF	TGTGCCAGCTCACGTCGACAGGGGGACTACTACGAGCAGTACTTC
TRBV5-1	-	-	TRBJ2-3	CASSLGDGESTDTQYF	TGCGCCAGCAGCTTGGGGGACGGGGAAAGCACAGATACGCAGTATTTT
TRBV3-1	TRBD1	few	TRBJ2-5	CASSLGTGGAETQYF	TGTGCCAGCAGCCTAGGGACAGGGGGCGCGGAGACCCAGTACTTC
TRBV12-3/TRBV12-4	TRBD1	-	TRBJ1-4	CASSSDRGSVGEKLFF	TGTGCCAGCAGTTCGGACAGGGGGAGCGTTGGTGAAAAACTGTTTTTT
TRBV18	TRBD1	many	TRBJ2-7	CASSPPGTASYEQYF	TGTGCCAGCTCACCTCCCGGGACAGCAAGCTACGAGCAGTACTTC
TRBV7-9	TRBD2	few	TRBJ2-1	CASRKRDPTRNEQFF	TGTGCCAGCCGTAAGCGGGACCCTACGCGTAATGAGCAGTTCTTC
TRBV12-3/TRBV12-4	-	-	TRBJ2-2	CASSFTGANTGELFF	TGTGCCAGCAGTTTTACCGGGGCGAACACCGGGGAGCTGTTTTTT
TRBV11-2	-	few	TRBJ1-1	CASSFGVTEAFF	TGTGCCAGCAGCTTCGGGGTAACTGAAGCTTTCTTT
TRBV6-5	TRBD1	few	TRBJ1-6	CASSLGLRTGGNSPLHF	TGTGCCAGCAGTCTCGGTCTCCGGACAGGGGGTAATTCACCCCTCCACTTT
TRBV6-5	TRBD2	-	TRBJ2-1	CASRVAGEWDEQFF	TGTGCCAGCAGAGTAGCGGGAGAGTGGGATGAGCAGTTCTTC
TRBV20-1	-	few	TRBJ2-1	CSARVRWNEQFF	TGCAGTGCTAGAGTACGGTGGAATGAGCAGTTCTTC
TRBV19	-	few	TRBJ2-7	CASSTTGSNEQYF	TGTGCCAGTAGTACAACAGGGAGCAACGAGCAGTACTTC
TRBV2	-	-	TRBJ1-2	CASKRTNYGYTF	TGTGCCAGCAAAAGAACTAACTATGGCTACACCTTC
TRBV9	-	few	TRBJ2-1	CASSVATAGTYNEQFF	TGTGCCAGCAGCGTAGCTACGGCGGGGACCTACAATGAGCAGTTCTTC
TRBV5-1	TRBD1	-	TRBJ1-6	CATGQGDNSPLHF	TGCGCAACGGGACAGGGGGATAATTCACCCCTCCACTTT
TRBV11-2	TRBD2	-	TRBJ2-3	CASSLDGLGPLSTDTQYF	TGTGCCAGCAGCTTAGATGGACTAGGGCCGTTAAGCACAGATACGCAGTATTTT
TRBV11-2	-	few	TRBJ2-1	CASRPTGTKNNEQFF	TGTGCCAGCAGGCCCACGGGGACAAAGAACAATGAGCAGTTCTTC
TRBV10-3	TRBD2	many	TRBJ2-5	CAISEPGLAGGKETQYF	TGTGCCATCAGTGAGCCGGGACTAGCGGGGGGTAAAGAGACCCAGTACTTC
TRBV4-3	-	few	TRBJ1-6	CASSLREGRSPLHF	TGCGCCAGCAGTCTTAGGGAGGGGAGATCACCCCTCCACTTT
TRBV4-3	-	few	TRBJ2-7	CASSQHALARSSYEQYF	TGCGCCAGCAGCCAACACGCATTAGCGAGGAGCTCCTACGAGCAGTACTTC
TRBV20-1	TRBD2	few	TRBJ2-3	CSARAPRASGNTDTQYF	TGCAGTGCTAGAGCCCCCCGGGCTAGCGGGAACACAGATACGCAGTATTTT
TRBV6-2/TRBV6-3	TRBD1	few	TRBJ2-2	CASSYAQGRGELFF	TGTGCCAGCAGTTATGCACAGGGGCGCGGGGAGCTGTTTTTT
TRBV11-2	-	-	TRBJ2-2	CASSLARGNTGELFF	TGTGCCAGCAGCTTAGCTCGGGGGAACACCGGGGAGCTATTTTTT
TRBV4-1	-	-	TRBJ1-1	CASSSLMGGTMNTEAFF	TGCGCCAGCAGCTCCCTGATGGGGGGGACCATGAACACTGAAGCTTTCTTT
TRBV9	-	once	TRBJ2-5	CASSVGQALGETQYF	TGTGCCAGCAGCGTCGGACAAGCTTTAGGGGAGACCCAGTACTTC
TRBV6-5	TRBD2	few	TRBJ2-1	CASSPGLAHYNEQFF	TGTGCCAGCAGCCCGGGACTAGCGCACTACAATGAGCAGTTCTTC
TRBV29-1	-	-	TRBJ1-1	CSVDVGGPTEAFF	TGCAGCGTTGACGTCGGGGGACCCACTGAAGCTTTCTTT
TRBV29-1	-	-	TRBJ1-2	CSASRGIGGYTF	TGCAGCGCCTCGAGGGGGATTGGAGGCTACACCTTC
TRBV9	-	few	TRBJ2-2	CASRDGQGNTGELFF	TGTGCCAGCAGGGACGGGCAGGGGAACACCGGGGAGCTGTTTTTT
TRBV5-1	TRBD1	few	TRBJ2-6	CASSPGQGYSGANVLTF	TGCGCCAGCAGCCCGGGACAGGGGTACTCTGGGGCCAACGTCCTGACTTTC
TRBV12-3/TRBV12-4	-	few	TRBJ2-7	CASSLGPGEYYEQYF	TGTGCCAGCAGTTTAGGTCCGGGCGAGTACTACGAGCAGTACTTC
TRBV6-5	-	-	TRBJ2-7	CASRELGQGSYEQYF	TGTGCCAGCAGGGAGTTAGGGCAGGGCTCCTACGAGCAGTACTTC